What follows describes a single T cell receptor beta chain. The entry originates in a study of T cell repertoires in ileal Crohn's disease. Study background: 35% were active smokers at surgery; median disease duration was roughly 8 years.

The method was immunoSEQ multiplex PCR; TCRdb's version includes in-frame clones alone and lacks a portion of them. The data show 14,000 or so clones, 70% to 90% seen once. The CDR3 is 17 residues long. The germline V gene encodes CDR1 SGDLS and CDR2 YYNGEE. Trimming took 4 bases from V and 4 from J; bases not matched to a gene: 7. This chain links TRBV9 with TRBJ2-1, with 14 bases fitting TRBD2. Sequences were obtained from ileal tissue. This TCR came from an adult with Crohn's disease. The CDR3 spells CASSLGLAGAPYNEQFF. The CDR3 DNA is TGTGCCAGCAGCCTGGGACTAGCGGGGGCCCCTTACAATGAGCAGTTCTTC. Filled out from reference TRBV9 and TRBJ2-1, the complete variable domain reads DSGVTQTPKHLITATGQRVTLRCSPRSGDLSVYWYQQSLDQGLQFLIQYYNGEERAKGNILERFSAQQFPDLHSELNLSSLELGDSALYFCASSLGLAGAPYNEQFFGPGTRLTVL.